Listed here are 15 T cell receptor beta chains from one sample, sequenced in a study of blood T cell repertoires in COVID-19. Assay used: immunoSEQ multiplex PCR; TCRdb lists only in-frame clones, some missing. The table records roughly 160,000 clones, about 88% of them present only once. Sequencing input: peripheral blood. These TCRs come from a middle-aged man with acute or convalescent COVID-19.

This rearrangement joins TRBV6-5 to TRBJ2-5, with 13 bases that match TRBD2. CDR1 is MNHEY, CDR2 SVGAGI, per germline. The ends lost 6 bases at V and 3 bases at J; junction bases unmatched: 4. There are 15 residues in the CDR3. CDR3 nucleotide sequence: TGTGCCAGCAGACGCGGGACTAGCGGGGAAGAGACCCAGTACTTC. Translation gives CASRRGTSGEETQYF.

The count of this clone is one. The chain links TRBV4-2 to TRBJ2-7; TRBD2 aligns across 7 bases. V lost 1 base and J lost 2; bases outside the gene matches: 5. The V gene's germline CDR1 is LGHNA and CDR2 YNFKEQ. This CDR3 is built from 15 residues. Here the CDR3 reads CASSQVSGAAYEQYF. CDR3 DNA: TGTGCCAGCAGCCAAGTCAGCGGGGCAGCCTACGAGCAGTACTTC.

The chain employs TRBV27 and TRBJ2-2; the D is unclear. The V gene lost 11 bases and the J gene lost 0 bases, with 16 bases spanning the gap. Looked up from germline, CDR1 is MNHEY and CDR2 is SMNVEV (reference sequence). There are 15 residues in the CDR3. CDR3 protein: CAGERKMSNTGELFF. The CDR3 coding sequence is TGTGCCGGAGAACGAAAGATGTCGAACACCGGGGAGCTGTTTTTT.

V and J are TRBV7-6 and TRBJ1-4; D unclear. V dropped 5 bases and J dropped 4 bases, with 14 bases sitting between them. The CDR3 has 15 residues. Germline assignment: CDR1 SGHVS and CDR2 FNYEAQ. This CDR3 is CASSRQIDRNEKLFF. The CDR3 DNA reads TGTGCCAGCAGCCGACAAATCGACCGTAATGAAAAACTGTTTTTT.

The genes are TRBV2 and TRBJ2-2; D is perhaps TRBD1 (6 bases). The germline gives CDR1 SNHLY, CDR2 FYNNEI. This CDR3 comprises 13 residues. V lost 6 bases to trimming and J lost 3 bases, with 8 bases between them. The CDR3: CASRDSDTGELFF. The CDR3 DNA follows: TGTGCCAGCAGGGACAGCGACACCGGGGAGCTGTTTTTT.

This sequence joins TRBV2 and TRBJ2-7; tentatively, D is TRBD1 (5 bases). The CDR3 has 14 residues. The germline gives CDR1 SNHLY, CDR2 FYNNEI. V lost 7 bases and J 4 bases, leaving 17 bases between the germline ends. CDR3 DNA sequence: TGTGCCAGCAAGAAGACAGTATCTACGTACGAGCAGTACTTC. Amino acid sequence: CASKKTVSTYEQYF.

This chain uses TRBV30 with TRBJ2-3; TRBD1 agrees at 12 bases. The CDR3 runs 16 residues. V trimming: 2 bases; J trimming: 4 bases; junction bases outside the gene matches: 7. CDR1 is GTSNPN, CDR2 SVGIG, per germline (reference sequence). DNA for the CDR3: TGTGCCTGGAGTCGGGACAGGGGGCTCGTTTCAGATACGCAGTATTTT. The encoded protein is CAWSRDRGLVSDTQYF.

The rearrangement links TRBV20-1 to TRBJ1-2; D not resolved. This CDR3 is 12 amino acids long. Germline V gene data show CDR1 as DFQATT and CDR2 as SNEGSKA (reference sequence). V lost 3 bases, J lost 7 bases, and 12 bases lay in between. CDR3 residues: CSASRGNRGYTF. Here the CDR3 DNA reads TGCAGTGCTAGTCGAGGGAATCGTGGCTACACCTTC.

The chain combines TRBV28 with TRBJ1-5; no firm D call. This CDR3 contains 12 residues. V was cut by 11 bases and J by 3 bases, with 11 bases left in between. Germline V lookup: CDR1 MDHEN, CDR2 SYDVKM. CDR3 protein: CAARVVNQPQHF. The CDR3 DNA follows: TGTGCCGCGAGGGTAGTCAATCAGCCCCAGCATTTT.

The J gene is TRBJ2-7, the V gene TRBV28, with 10 bases fitting TRBD1. Germline-derived CDR1 and CDR2 are MDHEN and SYDVKM. V lost 5 bases to trimming and J lost 5 bases; unmatched junction nucleotides: 12. The length of the CDR3 is 16 residues. CDR3 coding DNA: TGTGCCAGCAGTCCCCATGGGGACAGGGGTCTCCACGAGCAGTACTTC. It yields the protein CASSPHGDRGLHEQYF.

This clone was found a few times. The chain joins TRBV29-1 to TRBJ2-1, with D hard to call. Between the trimmed V and J ends, which lost 7 bases and 4 bases, there was a span of 11 bases. Per the germline V gene, CDR1 is SQVTM and CDR2 is ANQGSEA. This CDR3 has 12 amino acids. The CDR3 sequence is CSAKRLYNEQFF. For the CDR3, the DNA is TGCAGCGCTAAGAGACTTTACAATGAGCAGTTCTTC.

The rearrangement links TRBV11-2 to TRBJ2-3; 9 bases map to TRBD2. The length of the CDR3 is 13 residues. Germline assignment: CDR1 SGHAT and CDR2 FQNNGV. V trimming: 8 bases; J trimming: 9 bases; junction bases outside the gene matches: 9. DNA for the CDR3: TGTGCCAGCGGAGACAGCGGGAGGATAACGCAGTATTTT. It is translated as CASGDSGRITQYF.

This chain joins TRBV5-1 and TRBJ2-3; D remains unclear. The germline CDR1 and CDR2 sequences are SGHRS and YFSETQ. The CDR3 contains 15 residues. V was trimmed by 0 bases and J by 6 bases, leaving 14 bases between them. CDR3 DNA: TGCGCCAGCAGCTTGGCCTCGGCCCCCGGGGATACGCAGTATTTT. Its protein product is CASSLASAPGDTQYF.

This clone was detected only a few times. V is TRBV2 and J is TRBJ2-2; the D gene is possibly TRBD1 (6 bases). The CDR3 is 15 residues long. Trimming removed 4 bases from V and 1 base from J, with 10 bases in between. Germline loops: CDR1 SNHLY, CDR2 FYNNEI. The chain's CDR3 is CASSARGWNTGELFF. CDR3 DNA: TGTGCCAGCAGTGCAAGGGGGTGGAACACCGGGGAGCTGTTTTTT.

This chain connects TRBV30 to TRBJ1-1; 7 bases agree with TRBD1. Germline CDR1 and CDR2: GTSNPN and SVGIG (reference sequence). The junction had 11 bases not matched to a gene; V was cut back by 7 bases and J by 3 bases. The CDR3 runs to 14 residues. The CDR3: CALLFRDRHTEAFF. The CDR3 DNA sequence: TGTGCCTTACTATTCCGGGACAGACACACTGAAGCTTTCTTT.